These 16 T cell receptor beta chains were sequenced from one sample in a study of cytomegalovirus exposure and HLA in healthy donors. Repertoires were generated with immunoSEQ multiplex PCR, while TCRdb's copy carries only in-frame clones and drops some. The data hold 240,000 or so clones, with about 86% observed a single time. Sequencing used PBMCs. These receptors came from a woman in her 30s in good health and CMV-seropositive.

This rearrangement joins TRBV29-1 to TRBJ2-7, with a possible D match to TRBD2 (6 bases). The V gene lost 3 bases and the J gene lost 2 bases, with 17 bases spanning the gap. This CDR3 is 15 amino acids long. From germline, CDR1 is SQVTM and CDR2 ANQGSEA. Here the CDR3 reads CSVEGVGGATYEQYF. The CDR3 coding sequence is TGCAGCGTTGAGGGAGTTGGCGGGGCCACCTACGAGCAGTACTTC.

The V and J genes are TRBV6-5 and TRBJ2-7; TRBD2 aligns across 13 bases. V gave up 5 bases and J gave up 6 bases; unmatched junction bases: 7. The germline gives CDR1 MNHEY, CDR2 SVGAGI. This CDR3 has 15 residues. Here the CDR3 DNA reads TGTGCCAGCAGTAGTCGACTAGCGGGAGGCGGCGAGCAGTACTTC. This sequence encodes CASSSRLAGGGEQYF.

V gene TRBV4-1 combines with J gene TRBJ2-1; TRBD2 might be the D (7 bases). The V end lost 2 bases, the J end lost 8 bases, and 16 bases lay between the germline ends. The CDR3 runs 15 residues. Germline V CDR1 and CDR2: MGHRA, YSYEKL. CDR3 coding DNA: TGCGCCAGCAGCCAACTAGGGGGGGGTTGGTATGAGCAGTTCTTC. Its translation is CASSQLGGGWYEQFF.

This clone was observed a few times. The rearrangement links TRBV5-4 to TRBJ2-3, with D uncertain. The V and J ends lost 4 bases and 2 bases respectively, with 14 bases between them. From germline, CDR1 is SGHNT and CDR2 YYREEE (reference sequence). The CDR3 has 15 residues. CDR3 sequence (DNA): TGTGCCAGCAGCCTGGCGAGTTTATTCACAGATACGCAGTATTTT. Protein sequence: CASSLASLFTDTQYF.

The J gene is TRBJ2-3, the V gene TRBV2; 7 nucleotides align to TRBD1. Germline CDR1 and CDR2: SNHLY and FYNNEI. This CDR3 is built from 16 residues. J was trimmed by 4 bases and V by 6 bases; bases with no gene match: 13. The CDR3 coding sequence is TGTGCCAGCAGCGGACCCACAGGGGTTGTGGCAGATACGCAGTATTTT. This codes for CASSGPTGVVADTQYF.

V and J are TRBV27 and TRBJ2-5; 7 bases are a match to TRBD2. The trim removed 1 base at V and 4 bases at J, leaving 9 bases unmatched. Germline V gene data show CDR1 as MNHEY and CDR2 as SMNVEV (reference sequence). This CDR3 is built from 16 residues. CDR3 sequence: CASSLYAGDPPETQYF. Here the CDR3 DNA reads TGTGCCAGCAGTTTATATGCGGGAGATCCCCCAGAGACCCAGTACTTC.

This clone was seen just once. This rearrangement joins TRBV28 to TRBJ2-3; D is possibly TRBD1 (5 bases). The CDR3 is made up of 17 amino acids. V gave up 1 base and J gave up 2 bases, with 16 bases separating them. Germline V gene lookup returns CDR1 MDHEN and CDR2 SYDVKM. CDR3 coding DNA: TGTGCCAGCAGTTTATTGGCCGTGGGGCAGCACACAGATACGCAGTATTTT. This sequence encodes CASSLLAVGQHTDTQYF.

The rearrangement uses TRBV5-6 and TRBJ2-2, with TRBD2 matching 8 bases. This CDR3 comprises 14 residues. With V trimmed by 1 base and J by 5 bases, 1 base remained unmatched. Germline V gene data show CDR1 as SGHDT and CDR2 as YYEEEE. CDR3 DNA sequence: TGTGCCAGCAGCTTGCGGGGGGGAACCGGGGAGCTGTTTTTT. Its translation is CASSLRGGTGELFF.

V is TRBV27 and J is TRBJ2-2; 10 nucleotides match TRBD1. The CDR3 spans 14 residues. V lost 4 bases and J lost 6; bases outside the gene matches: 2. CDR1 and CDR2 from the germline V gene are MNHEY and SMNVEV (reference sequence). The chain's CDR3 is CASSSGQGAGELFF. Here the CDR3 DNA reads TGTGCCAGCAGTTCCGGACAGGGGGCCGGGGAGCTGTTTTTT.

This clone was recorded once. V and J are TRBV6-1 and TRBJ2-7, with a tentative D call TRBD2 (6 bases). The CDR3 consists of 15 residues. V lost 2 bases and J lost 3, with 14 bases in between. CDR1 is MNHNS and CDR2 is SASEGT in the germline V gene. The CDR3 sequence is CASSERDSEFYEQYF. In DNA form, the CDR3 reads TGTGCCAGCAGTGAACGGGACTCAGAGTTCTACGAGCAGTACTTC.

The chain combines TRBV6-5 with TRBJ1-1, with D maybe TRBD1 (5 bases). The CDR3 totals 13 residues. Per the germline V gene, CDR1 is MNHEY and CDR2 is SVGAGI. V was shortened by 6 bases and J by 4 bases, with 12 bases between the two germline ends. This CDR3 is CASSPGGGTEAFF. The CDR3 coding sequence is TGTGCCAGCAGCCCCGGGGGGGGCACTGAAGCTTTCTTT.

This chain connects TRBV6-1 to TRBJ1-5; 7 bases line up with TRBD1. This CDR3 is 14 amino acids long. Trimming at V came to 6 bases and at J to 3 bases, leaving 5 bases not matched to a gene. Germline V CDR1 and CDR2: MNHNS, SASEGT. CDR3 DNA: TGTGCCAGCAGCGCAACAGGGGTCAATCAGCCCCAGCATTTT. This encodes CASSATGVNQPQHF.

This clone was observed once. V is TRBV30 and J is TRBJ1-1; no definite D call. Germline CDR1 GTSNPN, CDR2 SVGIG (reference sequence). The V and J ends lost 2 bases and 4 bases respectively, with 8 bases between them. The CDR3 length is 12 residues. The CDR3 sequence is CAWSPESTEAFF. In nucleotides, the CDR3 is TGTGCCTGGAGTCCCGAGAGCACTGAAGCTTTCTTT.

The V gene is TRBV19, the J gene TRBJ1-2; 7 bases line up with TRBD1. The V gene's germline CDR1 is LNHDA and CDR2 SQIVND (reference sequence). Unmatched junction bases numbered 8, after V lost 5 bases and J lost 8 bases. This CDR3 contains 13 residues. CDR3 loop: CASSETGFEGYTF. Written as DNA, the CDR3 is TGTGCCAGTAGTGAGACAGGGTTTGAAGGCTACACCTTC.

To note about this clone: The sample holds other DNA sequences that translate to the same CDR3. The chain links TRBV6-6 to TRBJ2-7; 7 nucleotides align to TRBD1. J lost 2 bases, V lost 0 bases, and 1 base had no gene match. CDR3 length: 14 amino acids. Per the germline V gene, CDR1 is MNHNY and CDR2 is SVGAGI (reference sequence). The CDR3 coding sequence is TGTGCCAGCAGTTACTCGGGACAGACCTACGAGCAGTACTTC. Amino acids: CASSYSGQTYEQYF.

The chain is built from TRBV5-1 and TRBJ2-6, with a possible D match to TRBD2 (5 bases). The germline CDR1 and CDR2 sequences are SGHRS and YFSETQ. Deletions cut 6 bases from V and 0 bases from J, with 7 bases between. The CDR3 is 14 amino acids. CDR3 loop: CASTGISGANVLTF. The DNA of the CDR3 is TGCGCCAGCACGGGGATCTCTGGGGCCAACGTCCTGACTTTC.